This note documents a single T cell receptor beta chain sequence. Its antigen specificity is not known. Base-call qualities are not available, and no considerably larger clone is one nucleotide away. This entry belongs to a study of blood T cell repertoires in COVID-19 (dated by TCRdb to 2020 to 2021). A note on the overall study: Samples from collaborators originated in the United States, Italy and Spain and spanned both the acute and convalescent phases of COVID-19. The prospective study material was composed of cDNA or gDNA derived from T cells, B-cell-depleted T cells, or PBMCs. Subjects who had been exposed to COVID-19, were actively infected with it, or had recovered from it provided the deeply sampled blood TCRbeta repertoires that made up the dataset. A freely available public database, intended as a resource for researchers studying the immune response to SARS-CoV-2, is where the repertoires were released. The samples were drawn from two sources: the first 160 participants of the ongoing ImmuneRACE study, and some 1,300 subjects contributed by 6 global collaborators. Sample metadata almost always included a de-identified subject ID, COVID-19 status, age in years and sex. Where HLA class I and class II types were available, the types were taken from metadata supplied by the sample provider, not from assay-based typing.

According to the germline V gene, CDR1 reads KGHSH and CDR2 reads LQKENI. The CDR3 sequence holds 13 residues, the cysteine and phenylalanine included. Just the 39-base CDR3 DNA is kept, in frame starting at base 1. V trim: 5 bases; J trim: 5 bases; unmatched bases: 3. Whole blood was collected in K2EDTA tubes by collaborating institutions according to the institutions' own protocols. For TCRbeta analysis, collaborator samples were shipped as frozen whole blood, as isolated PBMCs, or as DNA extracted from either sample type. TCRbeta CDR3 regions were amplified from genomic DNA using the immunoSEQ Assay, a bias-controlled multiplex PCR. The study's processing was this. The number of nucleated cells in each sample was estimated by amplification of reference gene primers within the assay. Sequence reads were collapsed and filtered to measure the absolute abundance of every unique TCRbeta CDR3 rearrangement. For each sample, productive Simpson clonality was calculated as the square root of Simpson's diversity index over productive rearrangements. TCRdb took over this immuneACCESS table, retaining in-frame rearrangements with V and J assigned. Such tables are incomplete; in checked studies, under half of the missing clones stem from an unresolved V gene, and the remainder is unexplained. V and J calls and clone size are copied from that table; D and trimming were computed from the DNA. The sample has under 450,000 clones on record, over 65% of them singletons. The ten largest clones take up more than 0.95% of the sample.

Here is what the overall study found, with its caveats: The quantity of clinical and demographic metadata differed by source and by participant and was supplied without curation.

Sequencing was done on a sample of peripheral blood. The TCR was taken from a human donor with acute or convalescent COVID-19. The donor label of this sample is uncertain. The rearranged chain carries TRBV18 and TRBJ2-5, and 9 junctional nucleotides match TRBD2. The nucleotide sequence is TGTGCCAGCTCAACCGGACTAGCGGAGACCCAGTACTTC. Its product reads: CASSTGLAETQYF. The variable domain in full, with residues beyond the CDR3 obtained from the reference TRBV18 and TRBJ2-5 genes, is NAGVMQNPRHLVRRRGQEARLRCSPMKGHSHVYWYRQLPEEGLKFMVYLQKENIIDESGMPKERFSAEFPKEGPSILRIQQVVRGDSAAYFCASSTGLAETQYFGPGTRLLVL.